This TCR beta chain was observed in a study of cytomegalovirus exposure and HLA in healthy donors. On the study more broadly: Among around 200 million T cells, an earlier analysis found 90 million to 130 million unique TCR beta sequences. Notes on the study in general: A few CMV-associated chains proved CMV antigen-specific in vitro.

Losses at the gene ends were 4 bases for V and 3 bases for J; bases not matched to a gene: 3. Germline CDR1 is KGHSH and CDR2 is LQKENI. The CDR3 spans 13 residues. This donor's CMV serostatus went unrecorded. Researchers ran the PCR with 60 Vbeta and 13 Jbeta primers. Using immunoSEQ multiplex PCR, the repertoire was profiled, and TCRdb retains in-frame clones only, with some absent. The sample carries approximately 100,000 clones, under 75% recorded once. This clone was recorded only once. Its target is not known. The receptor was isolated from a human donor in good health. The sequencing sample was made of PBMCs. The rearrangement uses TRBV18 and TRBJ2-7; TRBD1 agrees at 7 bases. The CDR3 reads CASSLGTDYEQYF. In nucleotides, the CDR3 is TGTGCCAGCTCACTCGGGACAGACTACGAGCAGTACTTC.